This T cell receptor (beta chain) was recovered during a study of vaccination and CD4 T cells after COVID-19. Oncomine TCR Beta short-read sequencing was applied to DNA from cultured CD4+ T cells. From the PCR reads, TCRdb called clonotypes with MiXCR, one entry per CDR3 protein. The sample includes 15,000 or so distinct CDR3 sequences, less than 85% of them seen just once. The sample's treatment: approximately 11-day PBMC culture with coronavirus spike peptide pools or control peptides (ViraFEST assay). Using peptide pools, antigen-specific T cells were expanded in ViraFEST before TCRs were sequenced. PBMC cultures, at a few million cells per well, received approximately 9.1 IU/ml IL-2 and about 11 ug/ml peptide pools. The CDR3 is 14 residues long. Per germline, CDR1 SGHTA and CDR2 FQGNSA. Deletions cut 3 bases from V and 5 bases from J, with 13 bases between. In this sample, this clonotype turned up a few times. Antigen: not known.

This chain joins TRBV7-2 and TRBJ2-5, with D maybe TRBD2 (6 bases). The sample comprised CD4+ T cells from blood, cultured in vitro. The origin of this receptor is a human donor who had recovered from COVID-19. CDR3 in DNA: TGTGCCAGCAGCTTGCAGTGGGGAGGTGAGACCCAGTACTTC. It encodes CASSLQWGGETQYF.